The 11 T cell receptor beta chains given below trace back to one sample, sequenced in a study of neurological immune-mediated disorders. TCRdb redid the calling of the 5' RACE reads with MiXCR, one entry per CDR3 protein. The sample includes more than 50,000 distinct CDR3 sequences, around 3.9% seen only once; the top ten take around 1.3%. The sequencing sample was made of PBMCs. The receptors were gathered from a young man with multiple sclerosis.

The sample holds many counts of this clonotype. V usage is TRBV4-2 and J usage is TRBJ1-2; maybe TRBD1 (5 bases). The CDR3 has 16 residues. Trimming shortened V by 0 bases and J by 3 bases, and 14 bases separated the two germline ends. From germline, CDR1 is LGHNA and CDR2 YNFKEQ. The CDR3 DNA sequence: TGTGCCAGCAGCCAAGATCGGGCAGGGTCGTACTATGGCTACACCTTC. It codes for CASSQDRAGSYYGYTF.

The chain carries TRBV5-1 and TRBJ1-2, with TRBD1 matching over 7 bases. The CDR3 runs to 13 residues. V lost 4 bases, J lost 5 bases, and 5 bases stayed unmatched. Germline CDR1 reads SGHRS; CDR2 reads YFSETQ. The CDR3 nucleotides are TGCGCCAGCAGCCGGGACAGCGAATATGGCTACACCTTC. This sequence encodes CASSRDSEYGYTF.

Many counts were recorded for this clonotype. This chain connects TRBV10-2 to TRBJ2-7; perhaps D is TRBD1 or TRBD2 (5 bases each). CDR1 is WSHSY, CDR2 SAAADI, per germline. The germline V and J ends were trimmed by 6 bases and 2 bases, with 11 bases remaining between them. CDR3 length: 13 residues. The CDR3 here is CASRGVITYEQYF. CDR3 nucleotide sequence: TGCGCCAGCAGGGGGGTCATCACCTACGAGCAGTACTTC.

This clonotype was counted at least ten times. J is TRBJ2-3 and V is TRBV20-1; D possibly corresponds to TRBD2 (6 bases). Germline V gene lookup returns CDR1 DFQATT and CDR2 SNEGSKA (reference sequence). The CDR3 consists of 16 residues. Between the trimmed V and J ends, which lost 1 base and 2 bases, there was a span of 16 bases. This CDR3 is CSARATGLSITDTQYF. CDR3 bases: TGCAGTGCTAGAGCCACGGGACTCTCCATCACAGATACGCAGTATTTT.

In its sample, this clonotype was seen many times. The V and J genes are TRBV18 and TRBJ2-5; D not resolved. V was shortened by 0 bases and J by 4 bases, with 6 bases between the two germline ends. CDR3 length: 13 residues. Germline V lookup: CDR1 KGHSH, CDR2 LQKENI. The CDR3 DNA reads as TGTGCCAGCTCACCACCTTCCGGAGAGACCCAGTACTTC. It translates to CASSPPSGETQYF.

This clonotype has a count of ten or more. V is TRBV27 and J is TRBJ2-7; the match to TRBD1 covers 8 bases. Germline values: CDR1 MNHEY, CDR2 SMNVEV (reference sequence). V lost 8 bases and J lost 1; bases outside the gene matches: 4. The CDR3 length is 13 residues. The CDR3 coding sequence is TGTGCCAGCCGCGACAGGGGATCCTACGAGCAGTACTTC. As protein: CASRDRGSYEQYF.

In this sample, this clonotype turned up many times. The rearrangement uses TRBV14 and TRBJ2-2, with D uncertain. This CDR3 comprises 15 residues. The V end was cut by 3 bases, the J end by 3 bases, with 11 bases between. Germline CDR1 is SGHDN and CDR2 is FVKESK. For the CDR3, the DNA is TGTGCCAGCAGCCACGAACAGCTAGACACCGGGGAGCTGTTTTTT. Protein: CASSHEQLDTGELFF.

This clonotype was seen at least ten times. This chain connects TRBV5-1 to TRBJ2-7, with TRBD2 identical over 8 bases. The CDR3 is 15 residues long. Losses at the gene ends were 6 bases for V and 2 bases for J; bases not matched to a gene: 10. Germline V gene data show CDR1 as SGHRS and CDR2 as YFSETQ. The DNA for the CDR3 is TGCGCCAGCAAATTGCGTAGCGGGACTGCCTACGAGCAGTACTTC. Amino acids: CASKLRSGTAYEQYF.

This clonotype has at least ten counts. The V and J genes are TRBV27 and TRBJ2-7; the match to TRBD1 covers 10 bases. CDR1 is MNHEY, CDR2 SMNVEV, per germline (reference sequence). The V gene end was trimmed by 6 bases and the J gene end by 13 bases; junction bases not matched to a gene: 15. This CDR3 is built from 14 residues. This CDR3 reads CASRAGTGAGPSYF. The DNA of the CDR3 is TGTGCCAGCAGAGCCGGGACAGGGGCGGGTCCGAGTTACTTC.

The rearrangement uses TRBV10-2 and TRBJ1-2; D not resolved. Per the germline V gene, CDR1 is WSHSY and CDR2 is SAAADI. V lost 8 bases to trimming and J lost 3 bases, with 10 bases between them. The CDR3 loop spans 12 amino acids. The CDR3 sequence: CASRSDDYGYTF. CDR3 coding DNA: TGCGCCAGCCGCAGTGATGACTATGGCTACACCTTC.

This clonotype was recorded at least ten times. This sequence joins TRBV7-6 and TRBJ2-1; D remains unclear. V lost 6 bases and J 4 bases, leaving 13 bases between the germline ends. This CDR3 comprises 14 residues. The germline V gene encodes CDR1 SGHVS and CDR2 FNYEAQ. The CDR3 region is CASSLNPSYNEQFF. DNA of the CDR3: TGTGCCAGCAGTTTGAATCCTAGTTACAATGAGCAGTTCTTC.